A selection of T cell receptor beta chains follows, all from one sample in a study of CD8 T cells in Susac syndrome. TCRdb re-derived calls from the immunoSEQ multiplex PCR reads in MiXCR, one entry per CDR3 protein. The repertoire holds about 200,000 distinct CDR3 sequences, with 90% to 95% as singletons. Sequencing input: CD4+ T cells from PBMCs. These receptor sequences come from a human donor in good health. CDR3s include the opening cysteine and the closing phenylalanine or tryptophan. Each record gives: clone size, D gene, V gene, J gene, CDR3 DNA, CDR3 protein. D genes are given only for firm matches. For some rows the clone size is stated as once, few or many, or as a class when expanded; others skip it.

>-|-|TRBV20-1|TRBJ1-1
TGCAGTGCTTTACGGGGGAGCACTGAAGCTTTCTTT
CSALRGSTEAFF
>-|-|TRBV24-1|TRBJ1-2
TGTGCCACCAGTTCACCAGGTGGCTACACCTTC
CATSSPGGYTF
>-|-|TRBV7-8|TRBJ1-1
TGTGCCTACCGCTTTGGCACTGAAGCTTTCTTT
CAYRFGTEAFF
>-|TRBD1|TRBV30|TRBJ1-2
TGTGCCTGGAGGCGGGACAGGCGGGGCTACACCTTC
CAWRRDRRGYTF
>-|TRBD1|TRBV27|TRBJ1-1
TGTGCCAGCAGTCCTTGGACAGGGGGCAGTGAAGCTTTCTTT
CASSPWTGGSEAFF
>-|-|TRBV10-3|TRBJ2-1
TGTGCCATCAGTGAGATCGGAGGCAATGAGCAGTTCTTC
CAISEIGGNEQFF
>-|TRBD1|TRBV7-9|TRBJ2-5
TGTGCCGCGGGACAGGGCTCTGAGACCCAGTACTTC
CAAGQGSETQYF
>-|-|TRBV7-2|TRBJ2-5
TGTGCCAGCAGCTTCGATAGAGGAGAGACCCAGTACTTC
CASSFDRGETQYF
>once|TRBD1|TRBV10-3|TRBJ1-1
TGTGCCATCAGTAGAAAGGGACAGGGGAACACTGAAGCTTTCTTT
CAISRKGQGNTEAFF
>-|TRBD2|TRBV9|TRBJ2-3
TGTGCCAGCAGCGTGGGACTAGTCTCACCGCAGTATTTT
CASSVGLVSPQYF
>-|TRBD2|TRBV30|TRBJ2-1
TGTGCCTGGACTAGCGGGAGGGCCCTTGAGCAGTTCTTC
CAWTSGRALEQFF
>-|-|TRBV20-1|TRBJ2-3
TGCAGTGGGTCTCTAACCGCAGATACGCAGTATTTT
CSGSLTADTQYF
>-|TRBD1|TRBV29-1|TRBJ1-1
TGCAGCGGAAAAACCGGGACAGAGCCCACTGAAGCTTTCTTT
CSGKTGTEPTEAFF
>-|-|TRBV2|TRBJ2-5
TGTGCCAGCAGGAAGGGACAAGAGACCCAGTACTTC
CASRKGQETQYF
>-|-|TRBV4-3|TRBJ1-2
TGCGCCAGCAGCCAAGAGGGCAACTTTGCAGGGTTGCGAGGCTACACCTTC
CASSQEGNFAGLRGYTF
>-|-|TRBV4-1|TRBJ2-6
TGCGCCAGCAGCCTGCAGGGCAGCTCTGGGGCCAACGTCCTGACTTTC
CASSLQGSSGANVLTF
>once|-|TRBV15|TRBJ1-5
TGTGCCACCAGCAGAGCCGGGGACAATCAGCCCCAGCATTTT
CATSRAGDNQPQHF
>-|TRBD1|TRBV12-3/TRBV12-4|TRBJ2-1
TGTGCCAGCAGTAAACGGACAGGGAACTCCTACAATGAGCAGTTCTTC
CASSKRTGNSYNEQFF
>-|-|TRBV12-3/TRBV12-4|TRBJ1-6
TGTGCCAGCAGTTTAGCGCGGGGTTCACCCCTCCACTTT
CASSLARGSPLHF
>-|-|TRBV15|TRBJ2-1
TGTGCCACCAGCAGAGATCTTCAGGGGCGCGTCGTCTCGAGTAATGAGCAGTTCTTC
CATSRDLQGRVVSSNEQFF
>-|-|TRBV12-3/TRBV12-4|TRBJ2-1
TGTGCCAGCAGTTTAAGGCCGGGGAGCGGATCCTACAATGAGCAGTTCTTC
CASSLRPGSGSYNEQFF
>-|-|TRBV25-1|TRBJ1-4
TGTGCCAGCAGTACTGGGGGAGGCGAAAAACTGTTTTTT
CASSTGGGEKLFF
>-|-|TRBV2|TRBJ2-7
TGTGCCGGGGGAAGAAGGTTGGACGAGCAGTACTTC
CAGGRRLDEQYF
>-|-|TRBV30|TRBJ2-2
TGTGCCTGGACAGGGTTTTCGAACACCGGGGAGCTGTTTTTT
CAWTGFSNTGELFF
>-|-|TRBV12-3/TRBV12-4|TRBJ1-6
TGTGCCAGCAGTTTACAGGGACCTAATTCACCCCTCCACTTT
CASSLQGPNSPLHF
>-|-|TRBV20-1|TRBJ1-2
TGCAGTACAGGGCCTACTAACTATGGCTACACCTTC
CSTGPTNYGYTF
>few|-|TRBV5-1|TRBJ1-2
TGCGCCAGCAGCTTGGATCCGGCAGCAAACTATGGCTACACCTTC
CASSLDPAANYGYTF
>-|TRBD1|TRBV6-2/TRBV6-3|TRBJ1-2
TGTGCCAGCAGTTACTCCGGACAGGATTATGGCTACACCTTC
CASSYSGQDYGYTF